Below, 30 T cell receptor beta chains from the same sample are listed, as sequenced in a study of blood T cells in healthy people across ages. Then a second PCR, running roughly 7 to 11 cycles, was carried out with a sample-barcoded 5' primer and a J-beta primer mix. TCRdb analysed the 5' RACE reads with MiXCR anew, one entry per CDR3 protein. The sample yields 1.5 million to 2 million distinct CDR3 sequences, 28% seen once. The specimen sequenced was blood. The receptors stem from a woman aged 25 to 39 in good health.

This clonotype has only a few counts. J is TRBJ2-3 and V is TRBV6-5; 11 bases match TRBD2. Germline trimming cut 6 bases from V and 2 bases from J; bases unmatched to any gene: 4. This CDR3 is built from 15 residues. The germline CDR1 and CDR2 sequences are MNHEY and SVGAGI. This CDR3 reads CASRLSGGVTDTQYF. Written as DNA, the CDR3 is TGTGCCAGCAGGCTTAGCGGGGGGGTCACAGATACGCAGTATTTT.

This clonotype was observed at least ten times. The genes are TRBV15 and TRBJ2-5; D might be TRBD2 (6 bases). V was cut by 0 bases and J by 5 bases, with 7 bases left in between. This CDR3 has 13 amino acids. Germline V CDR1 and CDR2: LNHNV, YYDKDF (reference sequence). CDR3 nucleotide sequence: TGTGCCACCAGCAGAGATCGGGGGGAGACCCAGTACTTC. This translates into CATSRDRGETQYF.

This clonotype showed up many times. The chain has TRBV20-1 and TRBJ1-2; 9 bases map to TRBD1. The CDR3 spans 13 residues. The germline V gene encodes CDR1 DFQATT and CDR2 SNEGSKA (reference sequence). J lost 8 bases, V lost 4 bases, and 8 bases had no gene match. CDR3 in amino acids: CSATLTGGWGYTF. In DNA form, the CDR3 reads TGCAGTGCTACCCTGACAGGGGGTTGGGGCTACACCTTC.

This clonotype has a handful of counts. The chain has TRBV11-2 and TRBJ2-5; tentative D call: TRBD2 (5 bases). CDR1 SGHAT and CDR2 FQNNGV come from the germline V gene. The CDR3 is 14 amino acids. V was clipped by 5 bases and J by 4 bases, with 14 bases between them. Written as DNA, the CDR3 is TGTGCCAGCAGCCGGGGTCCGGACCCAGAGACCCAGTACTTC. Translation: CASSRGPDPETQYF.

This chain uses TRBV5-1 with TRBJ1-3; D uncertain. The CDR3 sequence is 13 residues long. The V gene's germline CDR1 is SGHRS and CDR2 YFSETQ. V was clipped by 0 bases and J by 8 bases, with 9 bases between them. The CDR3 nucleotides are TGCGCCAGCAGCTTGGCTCAGAGAGACACCATATATTTT. Amino acid sequence: CASSLAQRDTIYF. Supplemented by reference TRBV5-1 and TRBJ1-3, the full variable domain reads KAGVTQTPRYLIKTRGQQVTLSCSPISGHRSVSWYQQTPGQGLQFLFEYFSETQRNKGNFPGRFSGRQFSNSRSEMNVSTLELGDSALYLCASSLAQRDTIYFGEGSWLTVV.

This rearrangement joins TRBV5-1 to TRBJ2-7; tentative D call: TRBD1 (6 bases). Germline assignment: CDR1 SGHRS and CDR2 YFSETQ. The V end was cut by 4 bases, the J end by 3 bases, with 17 bases between. The CDR3 has 15 residues. CDR3 sequence: CASSRTAYPNYEQYF. CDR3 in DNA: TGCGCCAGCAGCCGGACAGCTTATCCTAACTACGAGCAGTACTTC.

Worth noting for this clonotype: Just one base apart from a much larger clone, this may be a read error. V usage is TRBV7-2 and J usage is TRBJ2-5; 7 bases map to TRBD1. The CDR3 spans 14 residues. CDR1 and CDR2 from the germline V gene are SGHTA and FQGNSA. The J segment lost 5 bases and the V segment lost 5 bases, leaving 8 bases of the junction unmatched. This CDR3 reads CASSVGGMAETQYF. CDR3 in DNA: TGTGCCAGCAGCGTAGGGGGCATGGCTGAGACCCAGTACTTC.

This clonotype appeared a few times. V is TRBV5-5 and J is TRBJ1-6; D is undetermined. From germline, CDR1 is SGHKS and CDR2 YYEKEE (reference sequence). Trimming left V 2 bases short and J 10 bases short, with 13 bases between. The CDR3 is 14 amino acids. Here the CDR3 reads CASSFLFESSPLHF. The CDR3 region has the DNA TGTGCCAGCAGCTTCCTTTTCGAGAGCTCACCCCTCCACTTT.

This clonotype has at least ten counts. The V and J genes are TRBV2 and TRBJ2-7, with 7 bases that match TRBD1. The CDR3 is 15 amino acids. Per the germline V gene, CDR1 is SNHLY and CDR2 is FYNNEI. V lost 3 bases to trimming and J lost 4 bases; unmatched junction nucleotides: 9. CDR3 DNA sequence: TGTGCCAGCAGTGATGGACAGGCAAACTCTTACGAGCAGTACTTC. It yields the protein CASSDGQANSYEQYF.

This clonotype was observed a handful of times. The V and J genes are TRBV10-2 and TRBJ1-2, with D maybe TRBD1 (5 bases). The CDR3 sequence is 16 residues long. V lost 2 bases, J lost 4 bases, and 17 bases lay in between. Per germline, CDR1 WSHSY and CDR2 SAAADI. CDR3 amino acids: CASSESWTYFPYGYTF. CDR3 sequence (DNA): TGCGCCAGCAGTGAGAGCTGGACATATTTCCCCTATGGCTACACCTTC.

This clonotype was observed at least ten times. This sequence joins TRBV25-1 and TRBJ2-7; D might be TRBD2 (6 bases). Germline CDR1 reads MGHDK; CDR2 reads SYGVNS. CDR3 length equals 15 residues. Trimming stripped 1 base from V and 1 base from J, with 11 bases between. As DNA, the CDR3 is TGTGCCAGCAGTGAATTGGGGACTTCGTCCTACGAGCAGTACTTC. Protein sequence: CASSELGTSSYEQYF.

There are many counts of this clonotype. The chain uses TRBV9 and TRBJ1-4; TRBD1 matches at 7 bases. This CDR3 is built from 14 residues. J lost 8 bases, V lost 3 bases, and 7 bases had no gene match. From germline, CDR1 is SGDLS and CDR2 YYNGEE. The CDR3 sequence: CASSATGEREKLFF. CDR3 DNA: TGTGCCAGCAGCGCAACAGGGGAACGAGAAAAACTGTTTTTT.

As concerns this clonotype: Compared with germline, one end of the junction differs, possibly owing to a read error. The chain carries TRBV6-5 and TRBJ1-1; 7 bases fit TRBD1. This CDR3 spans 14 amino acids. Germline V gives CDR1 MNHEY, CDR2 SVGAGI. The CDR3 reads CAARGPQGRHEAFF. The CDR3 DNA sequence: TGCGCAGCAAGGGGGCCACAGGGACGGCATGAAGCTTTCTTT.

The chain couples TRBV2 to TRBJ1-1; D is possibly TRBD1 (6 bases). V was cut by 5 bases and J by 2 bases, with 9 bases left in between. The CDR3 runs to 13 residues. Germline V gene data show CDR1 as SNHLY and CDR2 as FYNNEI. CDR3 amino acids: CASSSDSNTEAFF. DNA for the CDR3: TGTGCCAGCAGTTCGGACAGCAACACTGAAGCTTTCTTT.

This clonotype was observed many times. This rearrangement joins TRBV9 to TRBJ1-2, with D unresolved. Germline CDR1 and CDR2: SGDLS and YYNGEE. This CDR3 contains 15 residues. Trimming cost V 3 bases and J 4 bases, with 16 bases left between them. CDR3 in amino acids: CASSAQVRPSYGYTF. CDR3 bases: TGTGCCAGCAGCGCCCAGGTTCGGCCGAGCTATGGCTACACCTTC.

With respect to this clonotype: A much larger clone is a single base away; this may be a read error. The chain couples TRBV27 to TRBJ2-5, with no clear D. TRBJ2-7 matches the DNA end more closely, so the J call is doubtful. CDR1 is MNHEY, CDR2 SMNVEV, per germline (reference sequence). CDR3 length: 16 amino acids. The DNA of the CDR3 is TGTGCCAGCAGTTTATCCGGTTGGCCAGACTTCTACGAGCAGTACTTC. Its translation: CASSLSGWPDFYEQYF.

The chain couples TRBV15 to TRBJ2-3; no firm D call. Between the trimmed V and J ends, which lost 0 bases and 4 bases, there was a span of 8 bases. Germline lookup yields CDR1 LNHNV and CDR2 YYDKDF (reference sequence). This CDR3 contains 14 residues. This CDR3 is CATSRDSQADTQYF. For the CDR3, the DNA is TGTGCCACCAGCAGAGATTCGCAAGCAGATACGCAGTATTTT.

The chain employs TRBV10-3 and TRBJ1-2; TRBD1 is a possible D gene (5 bases). Germline V CDR1 and CDR2: ENHRY, SYGVKD. The ends were cut back, 6 bases at V and 8 bases at J, with 16 bases in the middle. CDR3 size: 13 residues. CDR3 loop: CAIRGRAYAGYTF. The CDR3, as DNA: TGTGCCATCAGGGGCAGGGCATATGCCGGCTACACCTTC.

This chain joins TRBV7-9 and TRBJ2-5; 8 nucleotides line up with TRBD2. The ends lost 3 bases at V and 5 bases at J; junction bases unmatched: 8. This CDR3 region has 15 residues. Germline V gene lookup returns CDR1 SEHNR and CDR2 FQNEAQ (reference sequence). CDR3 loop: CASSFLRGGNETQYF. As DNA, the CDR3 is TGTGCCAGCAGCTTCCTCCGGGGGGGCAATGAGACCCAGTACTTC.

This clonotype has just one count. The CDR3 loop is CASSAQGLDLSYEQYF. CDR3 bases: TGTGCCAGCAGTGCCCAGGGACTTGATCTTTCCTACGAGCAGTACTTC. The chain is built from TRBV6-1 and TRBJ2-7, with D maybe TRBD2 (6 bases). Trimming removed 4 bases at V and 1 base at J, with 17 bases between. Germline V gene data show CDR1 as MNHNS and CDR2 as SASEGT. This CDR3 is built from 16 residues.

The CDR3 region is CASSSAGTGDSPLHF. CDR3 bases: TGCGCCAGCAGCAGCGCCGGGACAGGAGATTCACCCCTCCACTTT. The chain uses TRBV5-1 and TRBJ1-6, with 8 bases identical to TRBD1. Germline values: CDR1 SGHRS, CDR2 YFSETQ. The CDR3 has 15 residues. V lost 4 bases and J lost 8; bases outside the gene matches: 8.

V and J are TRBV29-1 and TRBJ2-5, with a tentative D call TRBD1 (6 bases). CDR1 and CDR2 from the germline V gene are SQVTM and ANQGSEA. V lost 7 bases, J lost 7 bases, and 19 bases lay in between. The CDR3 sequence is 13 residues long. The CDR3 here is CSARTADIRTQYF. CDR3 in DNA: TGCAGCGCTCGGACAGCGGATATTCGGACCCAGTACTTC.

This clonotype was counted only a few times. The chain combines TRBV29-1 with TRBJ1-4, with D tentatively TRBD1 (5 bases). The ends were cut back, 4 bases at V and 0 bases at J, with 12 bases in the middle. From germline, CDR1 is SQVTM and CDR2 ANQGSEA. The CDR3 has 15 residues. DNA for the CDR3: TGCAGCGTTGGAAGGGGCCCTGCAACTAATGAAAAACTGTTTTTT. It yields the protein CSVGRGPATNEKLFF. The full variable domain, its missing parts supplied by reference TRBV29-1 and TRBJ1-4, is SAVISQKPSRDICQRGTSLTIQCQVDSQVTMMFWYRQQPGQSLTLIATANQGSEATYESGFVIDKFPISRPNLTFSTLTVSNMSPEDSSIYLCSVGRGPATNEKLFFGSGTQLSVL.

There are many counts of this clonotype. The chain combines TRBV7-9 with TRBJ2-4; TRBD1 matches at 10 bases. The ends lost 4 bases at V and 7 bases at J; junction bases unmatched: 4. This CDR3 is built from 14 residues. Germline lookup yields CDR1 SEHNR and CDR2 FQNEAQ (reference sequence). CDR3 nucleotides: TGTGCCAGCAGCTCAAGGGACAGGGGCAACATTCAGTACTTC. Its protein product is CASSSRDRGNIQYF. Variable domain in full (rest from reference TRBV7-9 and TRBJ2-4): DTGVSQNPRHKITKRGQNVTFRCDPISEHNRLYWYRQTLGQGPEFLTYFQNEAQLEKSRLLSDRFSAERPKGSFSTLEIQRTEQGDSAMYLCASSSRDRGNIQYFGAGTRLSVL.

This clonotype was seen once. This sequence joins TRBV7-9 and TRBJ1-1; the match to TRBD1 covers 9 bases. The CDR3 covers 12 residues. Germline CDR1 and CDR2: SEHNR and FQNEAQ (reference sequence). The junction had 3 bases not matched to a gene; V was cut back by 3 bases and J by 10 bases. The CDR3 loop reads CASSFETGGAFF. The DNA of the CDR3 is TGTGCCAGCAGCTTCGAGACAGGGGGAGCTTTCTTT.

This clonotype was seen at least ten times. V is TRBV29-1 and J is TRBJ2-7; D unresolved. This CDR3 is 12 amino acids long. The V end lost 4 bases, the J end lost 6 bases, and 13 bases lay between the germline ends. Looked up from germline, CDR1 is SQVTM and CDR2 is ANQGSEA. CDR3 region: CSVVAPGLEQYF. In nucleotides, the CDR3 is TGCAGCGTTGTGGCCCCGGGTCTCGAGCAGTACTTC.

This clonotype was counted only a few times. This chain joins TRBV6-2 or TRBV6-3 and TRBJ2-1; the D gene could be TRBD1 or TRBD2 (5 bases each). Trimming removed 8 bases at V and 2 bases at J, with 10 bases between. Per germline, CDR1 MNHEY and CDR2 SVGEGT. The length of the CDR3 is 13 residues. The CDR3 loop is CASAMGPYNEQFF. The CDR3 bases are TGTGCCAGCGCTATGGGACCCTACAATGAGCAGTTCTTC.

Comment on this clonotype: A much larger clonotype is one base distant, so this may be a read error. V and J are TRBV7-2 and TRBJ2-1; the D is unclear. The length of the CDR3 is 13 residues. CDR1 is SGHTA and CDR2 is FQGNSA in the germline V gene. Deletions cut 5 bases from V and 5 bases from J, with 10 bases between. The chain's CDR3 is CASSGDTHNEQFF. Here the CDR3 DNA reads TGTGCCAGCAGCGGGGATACCCACAATGAGCAGTTCTTC.

This clonotype appeared a few times. The rearrangement uses TRBV11-2 and TRBJ1-2; a possible D gene is TRBD1 (5 bases). CDR1 and CDR2 (germline): SGHAT, FQNNGV. CDR3 length equals 15 residues. The V end lost 6 bases, the J end lost 0 bases, and 14 bases lay between the germline ends. The CDR3 sequence: CASREWGTANYGYTF. CDR3 bases: TGTGCCAGCAGGGAGTGGGGGACTGCTAACTATGGCTACACCTTC.

This clonotype was counted at least ten times. The chain couples TRBV12-3 or TRBV12-4 to TRBJ2-5, with 12 nucleotides matching TRBD2. This CDR3 comprises 17 residues. V shed 8 bases and J 5 bases; nucleotides not matched to a gene: 15. The CDR3: CASCIPATSGSWETQYF. CDR3 sequence (DNA): TGTGCCAGCTGTATCCCCGCGACTAGCGGGAGTTGGGAGACCCAGTACTTC.